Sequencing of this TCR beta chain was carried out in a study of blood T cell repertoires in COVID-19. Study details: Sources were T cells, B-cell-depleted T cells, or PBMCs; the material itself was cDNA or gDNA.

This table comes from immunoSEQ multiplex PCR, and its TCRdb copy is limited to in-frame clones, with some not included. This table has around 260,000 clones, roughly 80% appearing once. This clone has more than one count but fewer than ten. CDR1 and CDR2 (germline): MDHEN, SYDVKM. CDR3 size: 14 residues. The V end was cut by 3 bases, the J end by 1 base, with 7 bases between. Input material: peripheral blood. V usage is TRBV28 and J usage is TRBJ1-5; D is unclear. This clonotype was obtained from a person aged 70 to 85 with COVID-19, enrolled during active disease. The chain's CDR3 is CASSFVHSNQPQHF. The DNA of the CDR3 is TGTGCCAGCAGTTTCGTACACAGCAATCAGCCCCAGCATTTT.